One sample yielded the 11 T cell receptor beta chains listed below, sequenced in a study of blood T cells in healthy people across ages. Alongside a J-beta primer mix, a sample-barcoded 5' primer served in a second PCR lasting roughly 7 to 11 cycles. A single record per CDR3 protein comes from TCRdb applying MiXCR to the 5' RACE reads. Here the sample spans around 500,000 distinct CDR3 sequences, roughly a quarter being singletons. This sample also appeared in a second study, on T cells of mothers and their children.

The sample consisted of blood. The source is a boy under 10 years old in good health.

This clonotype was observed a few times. CDR3 DNA: TGCGCCAGCAGTGTAGGCAGAGGGGGTAAAAACATTCAGTACTTC. As protein: CASSVGRGGKNIQYF. The chain joins TRBV10-1 to TRBJ2-4; a possible D gene is TRBD1 (6 bases). Between the trimmed V and J ends, which lost 4 bases and 4 bases, there was a span of 14 bases. The CDR3 extends over 15 amino acids. CDR1 and CDR2 (germline): WNHNN, SYGVQD (reference sequence).

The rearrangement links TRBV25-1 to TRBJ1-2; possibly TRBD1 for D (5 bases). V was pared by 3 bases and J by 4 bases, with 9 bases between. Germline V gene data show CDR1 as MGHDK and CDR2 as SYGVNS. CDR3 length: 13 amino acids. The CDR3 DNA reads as TGTGCCAGCAGTGAGGTGGGGACCTATGGCTACACCTTC. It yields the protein CASSEVGTYGYTF.

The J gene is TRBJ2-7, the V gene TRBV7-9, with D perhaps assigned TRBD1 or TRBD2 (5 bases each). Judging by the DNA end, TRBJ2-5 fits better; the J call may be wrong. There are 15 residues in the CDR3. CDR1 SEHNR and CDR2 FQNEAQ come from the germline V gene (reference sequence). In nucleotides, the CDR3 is TGTGCCAGCAGCCCTGGGGCACGGGGACAAGAGACCCAGTACTTC. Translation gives CASSPGARGQETQYF.

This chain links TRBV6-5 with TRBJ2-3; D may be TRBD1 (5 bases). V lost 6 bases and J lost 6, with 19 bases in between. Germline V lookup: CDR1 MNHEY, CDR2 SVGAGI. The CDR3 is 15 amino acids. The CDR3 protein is CASRTFQGIPDTQYF. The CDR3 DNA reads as TGTGCCAGCAGAACGTTTCAGGGAATCCCCGATACGCAGTATTTT.

CDR3 sequence reads: CASSATNEQFF. The CDR3 nucleotides read TGTGCCAGCAGCGCCACCAATGAGCAGTTCTTC. The chain couples TRBV9 to TRBJ2-5; no reliable D call. The assigned J gene may be wrong: the sequence end matches TRBJ2-1 better. This CDR3 has 11 amino acids. CDR1 and CDR2 from the germline V gene are SGDLS and YYNGEE.

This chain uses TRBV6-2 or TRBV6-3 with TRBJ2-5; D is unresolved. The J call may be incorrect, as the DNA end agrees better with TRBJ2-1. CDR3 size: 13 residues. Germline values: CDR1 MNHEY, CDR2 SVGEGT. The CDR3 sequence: CASSYGASGEQFF. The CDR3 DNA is TGTGCCAGCAGTTACGGTGCTTCAGGTGAGCAGTTCTTC.

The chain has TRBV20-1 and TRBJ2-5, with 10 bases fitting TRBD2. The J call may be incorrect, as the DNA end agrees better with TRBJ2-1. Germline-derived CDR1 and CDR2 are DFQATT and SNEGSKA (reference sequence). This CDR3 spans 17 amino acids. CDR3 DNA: TGCAGTGCTAACCCGAGAAATCTAGCGGGAGATTTAAATGAGCAGTTCTTC. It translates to CSANPRNLAGDLNEQFF.

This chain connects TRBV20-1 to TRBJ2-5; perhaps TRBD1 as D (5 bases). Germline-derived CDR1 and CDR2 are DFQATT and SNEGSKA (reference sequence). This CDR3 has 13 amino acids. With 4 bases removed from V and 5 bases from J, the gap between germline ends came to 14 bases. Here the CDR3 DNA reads TGCAGTGCTACGCCAGGGTTTCGGGAGACCCAGTACTTC. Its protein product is CSATPGFRETQYF.

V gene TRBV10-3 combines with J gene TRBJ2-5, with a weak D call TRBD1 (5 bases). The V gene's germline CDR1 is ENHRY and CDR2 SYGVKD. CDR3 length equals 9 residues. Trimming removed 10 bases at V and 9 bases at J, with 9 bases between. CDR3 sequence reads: CATPGPQYF. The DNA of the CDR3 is TGTGCCACCCCAGGGCCCCAGTACTTC.

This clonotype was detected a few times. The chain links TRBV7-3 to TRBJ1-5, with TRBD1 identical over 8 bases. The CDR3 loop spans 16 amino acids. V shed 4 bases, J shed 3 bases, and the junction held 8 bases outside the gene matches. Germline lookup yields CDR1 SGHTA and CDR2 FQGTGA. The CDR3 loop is CASSSQTGAINQPQHF. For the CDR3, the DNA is TGTGCCAGCAGCTCCCAGACAGGGGCCATCAATCAGCCCCAGCATTTT.

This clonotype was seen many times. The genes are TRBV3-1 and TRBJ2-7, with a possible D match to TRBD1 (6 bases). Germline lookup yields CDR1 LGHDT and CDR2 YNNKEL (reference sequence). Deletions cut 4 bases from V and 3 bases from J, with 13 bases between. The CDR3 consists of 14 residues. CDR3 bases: TGTGCCAGCAGCCCTTATCAGGGGAGCTACGAGCAGTACTTC. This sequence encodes CASSPYQGSYEQYF.